This T cell receptor (beta chain) stems from a study of sequential checkpoint blockade in melanoma. Clones were read by immunoSEQ multiplex PCR, and TCRdb kept only the in-frame ones, dropping some. Among under 25,000 clones listed, 73% were seen once. Treatment specified: randomized to nivolumab then ipilimumab (arm A) or the reverse (arm B). In germline, CDR1 is PRHDT, CDR2 FYEKMQ (reference sequence). After removal of 5 bases from V and 5 bases from J, the junction contained 10 bases not matched to a gene. This CDR3 region has 15 residues. The TCR sequence derives from a human donor with melanoma. The gene calls are TRBV13 and TRBJ2-7; 9 nucleotides line up with TRBD1. The sequenced sample was CD8+ T cells sorted from blood (inferred from file names), obtained from a patient given nivolumab and ipilimumab in sequence. CDR3 protein: CASSTGQGKRHEQYF. CDR3 bases: TGTGCCAGCAGCACCGGACAGGGGAAAAGGCACGAGCAGTACTTC.